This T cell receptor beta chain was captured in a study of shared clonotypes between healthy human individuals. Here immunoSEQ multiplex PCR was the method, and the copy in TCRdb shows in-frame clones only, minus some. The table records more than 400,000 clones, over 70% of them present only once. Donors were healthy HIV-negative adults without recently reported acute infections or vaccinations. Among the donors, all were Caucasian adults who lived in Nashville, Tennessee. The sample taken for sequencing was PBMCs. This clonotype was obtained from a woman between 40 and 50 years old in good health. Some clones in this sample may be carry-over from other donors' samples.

CDR3 sequence (DNA): TGTGCCTGGAGACGGACCGCAACTAATGAAAAACTGTTTTTT. This gives the protein CAWRRTATNEKLFF. This chain joins TRBV30 and TRBJ1-4; D is ambiguous. This CDR3 is 14 amino acids long. V was clipped by 3 bases and J by 0 bases, with 8 bases between them. Germline assignment: CDR1 GTSNPN and CDR2 SVGIG (reference sequence).